The entry below gives a single TCR beta chain sequence along with its context. Its specificity is not known. Sequencing used immunoSEQ multiplex PCR; TCRdb keeps in-frame clones, though not all of them. The data show about 25,000 clones, around 80% seen once. The data were taken from a study of graft-versus-host responses after intestinal transplantation. Whole-study context: Each recipient received a multivisceral, liver-intestinal, or isolated intestinal graft.

General study points: After transplant, early declines in HvG clones were associated with peak levels of circulating GvH clones. Ileal or blood samples showed some GvH clones first, and such clones were also found in recipient marrow.

The sequencing used unstimulated CD8+ T cells sorted from spleen or lymph node cells, collected before transplant. The TCR originated in a human donor who was the organ donor for an intestinal transplant.

In DNA form, the CDR3 reads TGTGCCAGCAGTTACAGTCGAGGGGCCGGGGAGCTGTTTTTT. Encoded protein: CASSYSRGAGELFF. This rearrangement joins TRBV6-5 to TRBJ2-2; the D call may be TRBD1 or TRBD2 (5 bases each). Germline loops: CDR1 MNHEY, CDR2 SVGAGI. Between the trimmed V and J ends, which lost 2 bases and 6 bases, there was a span of 10 bases. This CDR3 comprises 14 residues.